This T cell receptor beta chain came from a study of T cells in Graves' hyperthyroidism and ophthalmopathy. From RNA transcripts, TCR beta CDR3 regions were amplified. First-round RT-PCR targeting the TCR CDR3 was performed with the HTBI primer set. MiXCR, run by TCRdb on the multiplex PCR reads, gives a single entry per CDR3 protein. The table shows roughly 400,000 distinct CDR3 sequences, with over 12% occurring only once. About this clonotype itself: Antigen: not known.

Study observations and caveats: Ophthalmopathy and stable hyperthyroidism were separated by a 13 V-J model. With a median lead of 6.5 months before onset, the model predicted ophthalmopathy.

This clonotype was obtained from a man aged 45-60 years with Graves' ophthalmopathy. Material: blood.

Here the CDR3 reads CASSSVKGKKYF. As DNA, the CDR3 is TGTGCCAGCAGCTCAGTCAAGGGGAAAAAGTACTTC. The chain has TRBV11-2 and TRBJ2-5; TRBD1 is a possible D gene (5 bases). This CDR3 spans 12 amino acids. Per germline, CDR1 SGHAT and CDR2 FQNNGV. Trimming took off 4 bases at V and 12 bases at J, with 15 bases between the two ends.